This T cell receptor beta chain was sequenced during a study of T cell responses to AZD1222 COVID-19 vaccine. Study-level points and caveats: A reported finding is that nearly half of spike-specific TCRs target unmutated variant regions. Recipients of two AZD1222 doses showed rising Spike-specific TCR breadth and depth.

On this clone itself: What it binds is unknown.

Clones were sequenced by immunoSEQ multiplex PCR, and TCRdb holds only the in-frame ones, with some missing. The table has roughly 180,000 clones, 87% seen once. This CDR3 is built from 16 residues. The V gene's germline CDR1 is LNHDA and CDR2 SQIVND (reference sequence). Between the trimmed V and J ends, which lost 5 bases and 0 bases, there was a span of 14 bases. This specimen was peripheral blood, taken on day 0 of AZD1222 vaccination. This clonotype originated in an adult in good health. The gene calls are TRBV19 and TRBJ1-3; D gene unclear. This chain's CDR3 is CASSDHLITSGNTIYF. CDR3 DNA sequence: TGTGCCAGTAGTGACCACTTGATAACCTCTGGAAACACCATATATTTT.